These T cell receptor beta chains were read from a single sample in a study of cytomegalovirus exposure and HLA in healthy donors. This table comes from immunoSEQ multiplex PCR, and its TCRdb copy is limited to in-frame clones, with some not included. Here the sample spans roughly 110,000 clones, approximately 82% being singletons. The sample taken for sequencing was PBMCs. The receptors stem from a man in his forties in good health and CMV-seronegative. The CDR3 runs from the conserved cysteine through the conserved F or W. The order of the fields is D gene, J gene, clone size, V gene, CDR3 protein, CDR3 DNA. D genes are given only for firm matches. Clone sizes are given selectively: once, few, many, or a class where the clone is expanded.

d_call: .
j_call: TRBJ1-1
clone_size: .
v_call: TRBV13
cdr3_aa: CASSLRGEGLNTEAFF
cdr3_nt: TGTGCCAGCAGCTTAAGGGGGGAGGGGTTGAACACTGAAGCTTTCTTT

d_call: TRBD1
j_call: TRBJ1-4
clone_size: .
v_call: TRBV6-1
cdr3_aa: CASSVPGTGEKLFF
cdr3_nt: TGTGCCAGCAGTGTCCCAGGGACAGGTGAAAAACTGTTTTTT

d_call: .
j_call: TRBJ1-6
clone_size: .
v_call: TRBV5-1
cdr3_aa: CASSLGTGNNSPLHF
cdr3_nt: TGCGCCAGCAGCTTGGGGACGGGAAATAATTCACCCCTCCACTTT

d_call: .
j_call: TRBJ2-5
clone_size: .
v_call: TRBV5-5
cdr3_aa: CASSLQETQYF
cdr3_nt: TGTGCCAGCAGCCTACAGGAGACCCAGTACTTC

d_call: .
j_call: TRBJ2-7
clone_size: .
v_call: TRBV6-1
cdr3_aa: CASSATVSYEQYF
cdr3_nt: TGTGCCAGCAGCGCGACAGTCTCCTACGAGCAGTACTTC

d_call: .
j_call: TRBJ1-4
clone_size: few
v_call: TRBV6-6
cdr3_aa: CASSWGTGEKLFF
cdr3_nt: TGTGCCAGCAGTTGGGGGACTGGGGAAAAACTGTTTTTT

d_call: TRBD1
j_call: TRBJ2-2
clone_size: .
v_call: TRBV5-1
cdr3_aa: CASSFTGTGANTGELFF
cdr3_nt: TGCGCCAGCAGCTTTACCGGGACAGGTGCGAACACCGGGGAGCTGTTTTTT

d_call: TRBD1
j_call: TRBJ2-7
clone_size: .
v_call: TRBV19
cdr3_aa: CASRLTGGVYEQYF
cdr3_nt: TGTGCCAGTAGGCTGACAGGGGGAGTCTACGAGCAGTACTTC

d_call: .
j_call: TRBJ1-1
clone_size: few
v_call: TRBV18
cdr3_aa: CASSPGGWFAEAFF
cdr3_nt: TGTGCCAGCTCACCCGGGGGGTGGTTCGCTGAAGCTTTCTTT

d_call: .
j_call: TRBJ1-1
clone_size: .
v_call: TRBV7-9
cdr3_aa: CASSLGQGNTEAFF
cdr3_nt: TGTGCCAGCAGCTTAGGGCAGGGGAACACTGAAGCTTTCTTT

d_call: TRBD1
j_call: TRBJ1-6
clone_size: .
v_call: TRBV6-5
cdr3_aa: CASSTGVGDSPLHF
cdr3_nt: TGTGCCAGCAGCACAGGGGTGGGCGATTCACCCCTCCACTTT

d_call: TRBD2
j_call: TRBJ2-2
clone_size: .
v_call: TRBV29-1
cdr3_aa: CSGGGGVNTGELFF
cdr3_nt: TGCAGCGGGGGGGGAGGGGTTAACACCGGGGAGCTGTTTTTT

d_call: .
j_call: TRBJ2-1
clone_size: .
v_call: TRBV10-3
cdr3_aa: CAISPSDKYNEQFF
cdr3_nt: TGTGCCATCAGTCCCTCCGACAAGTACAATGAGCAGTTCTTC

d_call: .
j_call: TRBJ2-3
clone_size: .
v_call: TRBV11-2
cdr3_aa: CASSSSADTQYF
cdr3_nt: TGTGCCAGCAGCTCCTCGGCAGATACGCAGTATTTT

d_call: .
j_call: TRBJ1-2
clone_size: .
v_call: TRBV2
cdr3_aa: CASSGGPLGYGYTF
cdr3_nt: TGTGCCAGCAGTGGGGGGCCACTTGGTTACGGCTACACCTTC

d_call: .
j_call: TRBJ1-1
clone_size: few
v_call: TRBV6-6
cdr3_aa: CASSYERAFF
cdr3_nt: TGTGCCAGCAGTTACGAGAGAGCTTTCTTT

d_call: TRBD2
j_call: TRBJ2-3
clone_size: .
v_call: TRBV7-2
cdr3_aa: CASSPPGLAGGQYTQYF
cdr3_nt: TGTGCCAGCAGCCCCCCGGGACTAGCGGGGGGGCAGTACACGCAGTATTTT

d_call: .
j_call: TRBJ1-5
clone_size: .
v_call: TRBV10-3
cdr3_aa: CAISESMGGAGQPQHF
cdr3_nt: TGTGCCATCAGTGAGTCGATGGGGGGGGCTGGACAGCCCCAGCATTTT

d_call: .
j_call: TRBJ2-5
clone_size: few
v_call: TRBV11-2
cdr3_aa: CASSRTIQETQYF
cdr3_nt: TGTGCCAGCAGCAGGACTATCCAAGAGACCCAGTACTTC

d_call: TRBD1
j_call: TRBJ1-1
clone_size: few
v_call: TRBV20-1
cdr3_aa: CSAFDRDEAFF
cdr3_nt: TGCAGTGCTTTCGACAGGGATGAAGCTTTCTTT

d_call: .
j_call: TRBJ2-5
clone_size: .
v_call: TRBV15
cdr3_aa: CATSTEPMGRRYF
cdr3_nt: TGTGCCACCAGCACCGAACCCATGGGGAGGCGGTACTTC

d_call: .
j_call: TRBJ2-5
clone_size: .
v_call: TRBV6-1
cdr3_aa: CASRGGGQWTQYF
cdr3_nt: TGTGCCAGCAGGGGTGGGGGCCAGTGGACCCAGTACTTC

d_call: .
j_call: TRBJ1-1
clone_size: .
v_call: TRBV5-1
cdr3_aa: CASSLEQMNTEAFF
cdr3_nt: TGCGCCAGCAGCTTGGAACAGATGAACACTGAAGCTTTCTTT

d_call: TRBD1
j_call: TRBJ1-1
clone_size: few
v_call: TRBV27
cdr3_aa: CASSFRDRGMNTEAFF
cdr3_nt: TGTGCCAGCAGTTTCCGGGACAGGGGGATGAACACTGAAGCTTTCTTT

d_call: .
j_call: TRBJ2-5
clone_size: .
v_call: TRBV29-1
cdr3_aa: CSVGGRETQYF
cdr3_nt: TGCAGCGTTGGGGGCCGAGAGACCCAGTACTTC

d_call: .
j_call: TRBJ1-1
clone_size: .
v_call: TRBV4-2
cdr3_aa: CASSQESQAVMNTEAFF
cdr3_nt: TGTGCCAGCAGCCAAGAGTCACAGGCGGTAATGAACACTGAAGCCTTCTTT

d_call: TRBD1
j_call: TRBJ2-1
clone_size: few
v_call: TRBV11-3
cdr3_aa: CASSPQGQGSYNEQFF
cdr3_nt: TGTGCCAGCAGCCCGCAGGGACAGGGGAGCTACAATGAGCAGTTCTTC

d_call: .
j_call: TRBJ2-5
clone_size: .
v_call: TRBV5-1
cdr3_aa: CASSDDRLQETQYF
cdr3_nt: TGCGCCAGCAGCGATGACAGGCTTCAAGAGACCCAGTACTTC

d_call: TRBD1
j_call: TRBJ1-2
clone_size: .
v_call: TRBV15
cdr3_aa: CATSRDLTGAYGYTF
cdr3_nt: TGTGCCACCAGCAGAGATCTCACAGGGGCCTATGGCTACACCTTC

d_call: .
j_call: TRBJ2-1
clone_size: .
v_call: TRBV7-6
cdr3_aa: CASSLVGGGSYNEQFF
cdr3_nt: TGTGCCAGCAGCTTAGTAGGAGGGGGCTCGTACAATGAGCAGTTCTTC

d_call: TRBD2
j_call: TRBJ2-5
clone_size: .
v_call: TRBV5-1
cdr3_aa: CASRSALAGETQYF
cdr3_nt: TGCGCCAGCAGATCCGCACTAGCGGGCGAGACCCAGTACTTC

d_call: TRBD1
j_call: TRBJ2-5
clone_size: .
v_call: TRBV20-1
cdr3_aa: CSADEGTVQYF
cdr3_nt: TGCAGTGCTGACGAAGGGACAGTACAGTACTTC

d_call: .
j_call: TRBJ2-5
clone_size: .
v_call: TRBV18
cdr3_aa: CASSPGSQETQYF
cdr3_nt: TGTGCCAGCTCACCAGGCAGCCAAGAGACCCAGTACTTC

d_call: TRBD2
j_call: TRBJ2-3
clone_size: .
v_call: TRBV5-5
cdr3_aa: CASSLTRGGSDTQYF
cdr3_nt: TGTGCCAGCAGCTTGACGCGGGGGGGCTCAGATACGCAGTATTTT

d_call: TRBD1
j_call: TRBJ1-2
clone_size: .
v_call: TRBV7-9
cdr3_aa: CASSVGQGWGYTF
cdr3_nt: TGTGCCAGCAGCGTCGGACAGGGCTGGGGCTACACCTTC

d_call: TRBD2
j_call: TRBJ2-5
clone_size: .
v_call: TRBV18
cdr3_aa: CASSPSGLAGEETQYF
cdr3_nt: TGTGCCAGCTCACCGTCCGGACTAGCGGGGGAAGAGACCCAGTACTTC

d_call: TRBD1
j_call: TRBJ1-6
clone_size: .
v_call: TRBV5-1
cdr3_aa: CASSLGTAENSPLHF
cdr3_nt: TGCGCCAGCAGCCTTGGGACAGCAGAAAATTCACCCCTCCACTTT

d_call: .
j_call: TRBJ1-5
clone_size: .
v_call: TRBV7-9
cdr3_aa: CASSPSGGMYQPQHF
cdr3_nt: TGTGCCAGCAGCCCATCCGGGGGAATGTATCAGCCCCAGCATTTT

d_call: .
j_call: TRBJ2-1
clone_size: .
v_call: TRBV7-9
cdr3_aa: CASSLPNSYNEQFF
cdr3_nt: TGTGCCAGCAGCTTACCCAACTCCTACAATGAGCAGTTCTTC

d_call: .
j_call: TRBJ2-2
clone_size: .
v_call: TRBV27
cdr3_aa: CASSLYRRGAGELFF
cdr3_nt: TGTGCCAGCAGTTTATACCGCAGGGGGGCCGGGGAGCTGTTTTTT

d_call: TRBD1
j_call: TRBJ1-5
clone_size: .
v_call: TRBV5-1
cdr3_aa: CASSEQGDQPQHF
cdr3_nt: TGCGCCAGCAGCGAACAGGGGGACCAGCCCCAGCATTTT

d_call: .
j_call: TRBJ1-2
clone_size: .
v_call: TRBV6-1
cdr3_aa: CATLWGGQGYTF
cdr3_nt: TGTGCCACCTTATGGGGGGGACAAGGCTACACCTTC